These 24 T cell receptor beta chains were sequenced from one sample in a study of technical replicates of blood from several donors. Assay: immunoSEQ multiplex PCR; the TCRdb copy retains only in-frame clones and omits some. The sample yields 95,000 or so clones, approximately 96% seen once. The sequenced material came from T cells isolated from PBMCs. These receptors were collected from a human donor in good health.

The chain carries TRBV4-1 and TRBJ1-1; no definite D call. V was shortened by 1 base and J by 0 bases, with 6 bases between the two germline ends. The CDR3 length is 14 residues. Germline V gives CDR1 MGHRA, CDR2 YSYEKL. The CDR3 protein is CASSQGVMNTEAFF. CDR3 in DNA: TGCGCCAGCAGCCAAGGTGTTATGAACACTGAAGCTTTCTTT.

The rearrangement uses TRBV7-3 and TRBJ2-2, with a tentative D call TRBD1 (5 bases). V lost 5 bases and J 0 bases, leaving 16 bases between the germline ends. The CDR3 runs to 17 residues. Germline V gene lookup returns CDR1 SGHTA and CDR2 FQGTGA. The CDR3 DNA is TGTGCCAGCAGCCATTCAACCAGACAGACGAACACCGGGGAGCTGTTTTTT. Its translation: CASSHSTRQTNTGELFF.

The chain carries TRBV27 and TRBJ2-1; no reliable D call. Trimming removed 3 bases from V and 6 bases from J, with 9 bases in between. CDR1 and CDR2 (germline): MNHEY, SMNVEV (reference sequence). This CDR3 spans 13 amino acids. The CDR3 coding sequence is TGTGCCAGCAGTTTCACCTCTACCAATGAGCAGTTCTTC. Translating it yields CASSFTSTNEQFF.

This chain connects TRBV2 to TRBJ1-5, with D maybe TRBD1 (5 bases). The length of the CDR3 is 13 residues. Trimming cost V 9 bases and J 7 bases, with 16 bases left between them. Germline CDR1 reads SNHLY; CDR2 reads FYNNEI. The DNA of the CDR3 is TGTGCCAGTGCGGCTCAACACAGGCAGCCCCAGCATTTT. Protein: CASAAQHRQPQHF. Full variable domain (missing parts from reference TRBV2 and TRBJ1-5): EPEVTQTPSHQVTQMGQEVILRCVPISNHLYFYWYRQILGQKVEFLVSFYNNEISEKSEIFDDQFSVERPDGSNFTLKIRSTKLEDSAMYFCASAAQHRQPQHFGDGTRLSIL.

This chain connects TRBV5-4 to TRBJ2-1; TRBD2 matches 7 bases. There are 13 residues in the CDR3. V shed 4 bases, J shed 8 bases, and the junction held 6 bases outside the gene matches. Germline CDR1 SGHNT, CDR2 YYREEE (reference sequence). DNA for the CDR3: TGTGCCAGCAGCCTGACTAGCTCCCATGAGCAGTTCTTC. Its translation is CASSLTSSHEQFF.

This chain uses TRBV7-9 with TRBJ2-1; D is possibly TRBD2 (6 bases). The CDR3 totals 14 residues. The V and J ends lost 2 bases and 7 bases respectively, with 12 bases between them. Germline CDR1 and CDR2: SEHNR and FQNEAQ (reference sequence). The CDR3 sequence is CASSLSAGRNEQFF. CDR3 nucleotides: TGTGCCAGCAGCTTATCGGCGGGAAGGAATGAGCAGTTCTTC.

This chain links TRBV28 with TRBJ1-1; D call uncertain. This CDR3 is 15 amino acids long. The V and J ends lost 6 bases and 4 bases respectively, with 18 bases between them. The germline CDR1 and CDR2 sequences are MDHEN and SYDVKM. The CDR3 DNA reads as TGTGCCAGCAGCAAACCGGGGAGTTTAGGCACTGAAGCTTTCTTT. Its translation: CASSKPGSLGTEAFF.

This chain uses TRBV30 with TRBJ2-3; perhaps TRBD1 as D (5 bases). This CDR3 is 17 amino acids long. Trimming removed 0 bases at V and 2 bases at J, with 18 bases between. CDR1 is GTSNPN and CDR2 is SVGIG in the germline V gene (reference sequence). CDR3 sequence: CAWSVLWRQGDTDTQYF. The CDR3 region has the DNA TGTGCCTGGAGTGTACTCTGGAGACAAGGGGACACAGATACGCAGTATTTT. The entire variable domain, with the rest obtained from reference TRBV30 and TRBJ2-3, is as follows: SQTIHQWPATLVQPVGSPLSLECTVEGTSNPNLYWYRQAAGRGLQLLFYSVGIGQISSEVPQNLSASRPQDRQFILSSKKLLLSDSGFYLCAWSVLWRQGDTDTQYFGPGTRLTVL.

The rearrangement uses TRBV18 and TRBJ2-1, with D perhaps TRBD2 (6 bases). The V gene lost 6 bases and the J gene lost 8 bases, with 17 bases spanning the gap. The CDR3 sequence is 14 residues long. The germline V gene has CDR1 KGHSH and CDR2 LQKENI. The CDR3 sequence is CASSLRDLDHEQFF. CDR3 nucleotides: TGTGCCAGCTCTCTCCGGGACTTAGACCATGAGCAGTTCTTC.

The genes are TRBV7-3 and TRBJ2-2; 8 bases are a match to TRBD2. The CDR3 is 15 residues long. Germline V gene data show CDR1 as SGHTA and CDR2 as FQGTGA. The J segment lost 3 bases and the V segment lost 4 bases, leaving 4 bases of the junction unmatched. CDR3 nucleotides: TGTGCCAGCAGCTCCAGCGGGAGTTACACCGGGGAGCTGTTTTTT. It codes for CASSSSGSYTGELFF.

A single count supports this clone. The chain is built from TRBV5-1 and TRBJ2-3; D gene unclear. Trimming took 4 bases from V and 0 from J, leaving 3 bases between them. The CDR3 extends over 12 amino acids. Per germline, CDR1 SGHRS and CDR2 YFSETQ. The CDR3: CASSVSTDTQYF. The CDR3, as DNA: TGCGCCAGCAGCGTAAGCACAGATACGCAGTATTTT.

This chain uses TRBV14 with TRBJ2-3; D remains unclear. Trimming took off 5 bases at V and 4 bases at J, with 13 bases between the two ends. The CDR3 extends over 14 amino acids. Germline lookup yields CDR1 SGHDN and CDR2 FVKESK. Written as DNA, the CDR3 is TGTGCCAGCAGCTGGGCTGGTGGCGCAGATACGCAGTATTTT. This encodes CASSWAGGADTQYF.

This chain links TRBV19 with TRBJ2-3; a possible D gene is TRBD2 (5 bases). Germline V gene sequence: CDR1 LNHDA, CDR2 SQIVND (reference sequence). CDR3 size: 12 residues. V was cut by 6 bases and J by 6 bases, with 10 bases left in between. The CDR3 loop is CASSPTSDTQYF. CDR3 DNA sequence: TGTGCCAGTAGCCCAACTAGTGATACGCAGTATTTT.

For the CDR3, the DNA is TGTGCCACCAGCAGCGGGGTGTACGAGCAGTACTTC. It encodes CATSSGVYEQYF. The chain recombines TRBV15 with TRBJ2-7; tentative D call: TRBD2 (5 bases). The CDR3 has 12 amino acids. Germline values: CDR1 LNHNV, CDR2 YYDKDF (reference sequence). The V end lost 3 bases, the J end lost 4 bases, and 7 bases lay between the germline ends.

CDR3: CASSGGEVGLGTDTQYF. The DNA for the CDR3 is TGTGCCAGCAGCGGCGGGGAAGTTGGACTAGGCACAGATACGCAGTATTTT. This sequence joins TRBV9 and TRBJ2-3; 7 bases fit TRBD2. Trimming took 3 bases from V and 1 from J; bases not matched to a gene: 11. The CDR3 loop spans 17 amino acids. Germline V lookup: CDR1 SGDLS, CDR2 YYNGEE.

The V call is TRBV25-1, the J call TRBJ1-2; 8 bases map to TRBD1. The J segment lost 8 bases and the V segment lost 5 bases, leaving 10 bases of the junction unmatched. The CDR3 length is 14 residues. Germline V gene data show CDR1 as MGHDK and CDR2 as SYGVNS. Here the CDR3 reads CASSPGPGTGGYTF. CDR3 DNA: TGTGCCAGCAGTCCCGGCCCCGGGACAGGCGGCTACACCTTC.

The chain carries TRBV4-2 and TRBJ2-7; D not resolved. Trimming removed 0 bases at V and 7 bases at J, with 13 bases between. Germline CDR1 LGHNA, CDR2 YNFKEQ. The CDR3 is 14 amino acids. The CDR3 here is CASSQDGPSGEQYF. The CDR3 DNA follows: TGTGCCAGCAGCCAAGATGGCCCATCTGGTGAGCAGTACTTC.

The chain couples TRBV28 to TRBJ1-1, with 7 bases that match TRBD1. The CDR3 is made up of 15 amino acids. Trimming removed 4 bases from V and 3 bases from J; junction bases left unmatched: 8. Germline loops: CDR1 MDHEN, CDR2 SYDVKM. The CDR3 DNA is TGTGCCAGCAGTTCGCCGGACAGGCCTTACACTGAAGCTTTCTTT. Protein sequence: CASSSPDRPYTEAFF.

This chain connects TRBV28 to TRBJ1-3, with D maybe TRBD1 (5 bases). Germline V lookup: CDR1 MDHEN, CDR2 SYDVKM. The CDR3 consists of 16 residues. V was cut by 3 bases and J by 0 bases, with 12 bases left in between. This CDR3 reads CASSLLGEGSGNTIYF. The CDR3 coding sequence is TGTGCCAGCAGTTTGTTAGGGGAAGGCTCTGGAAACACCATATATTTT.

This clone was counted once. The chain couples TRBV11-2 to TRBJ2-1; TRBD2 matches 8 bases. Trimming took 4 bases from V and 7 from J; bases not matched to a gene: 9. This CDR3 contains 15 residues. Germline V gene data show CDR1 as SGHAT and CDR2 as FQNNGV. As DNA, the CDR3 is TGTGCCAGCAGCTCCCAGGCGGGAGGAACAAATGAGCAGTTCTTC. This codes for CASSSQAGGTNEQFF. The entire variable domain, with the rest obtained from reference TRBV11-2 and TRBJ2-1, is as follows: EAGVAQSPRYKIIEKRQSVAFWCNPISGHATLYWYQQILGQGPKLLIQFQNNGVVDDSQLPKDRFSAERLKGVDSTLKIQPAKLEDSAVYLCASSSQAGGTNEQFFGPGTRLTVL.

V gene TRBV29-1 combines with J gene TRBJ1-4; a possible D gene is TRBD1 (6 bases). The germline V and J ends were trimmed by 5 bases and 8 bases, with 15 bases remaining between them. This CDR3 is built from 13 residues. Germline-derived CDR1 and CDR2 are SQVTM and ANQGSEA. CDR3 residues: CSVSGGAGEKLFF. The CDR3 nucleotides are TGCAGCGTTTCGGGGGGCGCGGGGGAAAAACTGTTTTTT. The whole variable domain, remainder taken from reference TRBV29-1 and TRBJ1-4, is SAVISQKPSRDICQRGTSLTIQCQVDSQVTMMFWYRQQPGQSLTLIATANQGSEATYESGFVIDKFPISRPNLTFSTLTVSNMSPEDSSIYLCSVSGGAGEKLFFGSGTQLSVL.

V and J are TRBV2 and TRBJ2-7; 11 bases line up with TRBD2. The V gene's germline CDR1 is SNHLY and CDR2 FYNNEI. The CDR3 is made up of 15 amino acids. V was pared by 8 bases and J by 6 bases, with 12 bases of the junction left unmatched. The CDR3 bases are TGTGCCAGCCGGATTGGCCTAGCGGGAGGAGGCGAGCAGTACTTC. Amino acid sequence: CASRIGLAGGGEQYF.

The chain combines TRBV27 with TRBJ2-1; D gene uncertain. The V end was cut by 6 bases, the J end by 5 bases, with 20 bases between. Germline V lookup: CDR1 MNHEY, CDR2 SMNVEV (reference sequence). CDR3 length: 16 amino acids. CDR3 amino acids: CASRYPTEMDDNEQFF. The CDR3 DNA sequence: TGTGCCAGCAGATACCCAACAGAGATGGATGACAATGAGCAGTTCTTC.

This sequence joins TRBV5-1 and TRBJ2-6; D not resolved. This CDR3 region has 21 residues. The germline V gene encodes CDR1 SGHRS and CDR2 YFSETQ. V lost 4 bases, J lost 2 bases, and 28 bases lay in between. The CDR3 bases are TGCGCCAGCAGCCCCGAAGAGTTAGCCTTTAAAATGCTTGCTGGGGCCAACGTCCTGACTTTC. Its protein product is CASSPEELAFKMLAGANVLTF.